This TCR beta chain was identified in a study of blood T cell repertoires in COVID-19. Whole-study context: The samples span acute and convalescent COVID-19 from the United States, Italy and Spain. Nucleic acid was either cDNA or gDNA, and it came from T cells, B-cell-depleted T cells, or PBMCs.

The CDR3 loop spans 13 amino acids. Germline-derived CDR1 and CDR2 are SEHNR and FQNEAQ (reference sequence). V lost 5 bases and J 4 bases, leaving 11 bases between the germline ends. Per the study methods: Estimation of nucleated cell counts relied on the amplification of reference gene primers. Libraries were prepared by immunoSEQ multiplex PCR; TCRdb keeps only in-frame clonotypes and omits some of them. The V and J calls and the clone size are those of that table, but D and trimming were determined from the DNA. The sample consists of 150,000 to 200,000 clones, approximately 86% of them appearing once. This clone has just one count.

This clonotype originated in a man between 70 and 80 years old with active or convalescent COVID-19. The chain carries TRBV7-9 and TRBJ1-2, with D tentatively TRBD1 (5 bases). Sequencing was done on a sample of peripheral blood. CDR3 DNA sequence: TGTGCCAGCAGCCTAGGACAAAGCTATGGCTACACCTTC. Translation gives CASSLGQSYGYTF.